The sequence of this T cell receptor beta chain was determined in a study of spatial heterogeneity in lung cancer. Study details: Detection of beta-chain sequences consistently exceeded that of alpha-chain sequences.

One entry per CDR3 protein results from TCRdb running MiXCR on the 5' RACE reads. The table includes tens of thousands of distinct CDR3 sequences, approximately 12% detected once. Time point specified: sample taken at primary tumor resection. Samples were obtained from about 75 donors, all untreated early-stage non-small cell lung cancer patients. Unsorted samples of tumor, nontumor lung or frozen PBMC had their whole RNA sequenced. About this clonotype: Its cognate antigen is unknown.

The germline V and J ends were trimmed by 3 bases and 6 bases, with 14 bases remaining between them. Germline V gene data show CDR1 as SGHVS and CDR2 as FQNEAQ. This CDR3 region has 15 residues. Study results and caveats: Ubiquitous expanded tumor TCRs were observed in blood more at resection than follow-up.

The specimen was PBMCs, collected at surgery. The TCR sequence derives from a male donor with early-stage non-small cell lung cancer. The chain has TRBV7-8 and TRBJ2-2, with D possibly TRBD2 on 5 matching bases. The CDR3 DNA follows: TGTGCCAGCAGCTTTGGAGGTCGCGTGGCCGGGGAGCTGTTTTTT. This encodes CASSFGGRVAGELFF.